Following are 25 T cell receptor beta chains from one sample sequenced in a study of T-cell reconstitution after alpha-beta-depleted transplantation in children. Construction of the TCRbeta library involved unique molecular identifiers. TCRdb passed the PCR reads through MiXCR, listing each CDR3 protein once. The table has some 550,000 distinct CDR3 sequences, roughly 23% seen once. The source material was PBMCs, mostly from graft donor cells, sampled 360 days after TCRalphabeta/CD19-depleted stem cell transplant. The receptors here all came from a boy younger than two who had a stem cell transplant for acute myeloid leukemia, so the T cells may come from the graft donor.

The sample holds a few counts of this clonotype. The V and J genes are TRBV10-3 and TRBJ2-7; D is undetermined. From germline, CDR1 is ENHRY and CDR2 SYGVKD. CDR3 length: 14 amino acids. The V end was cut by 0 bases, the J end by 6 bases, with 12 bases between. The CDR3 is CAISESWGYGEQYV. The CDR3 DNA reads as TGTGCCATCAGTGAGTCGTGGGGATACGGCGAGCAGTACGTC.

In this sample, this clonotype turned up many times. The J gene is TRBJ2-7, the V gene TRBV28; 7 bases are a match to TRBD2. J lost 3 bases, V lost 5 bases, and 7 bases had no gene match. Germline CDR1 and CDR2: MDHEN and SYDVKM. This CDR3 has 14 amino acids. CDR3 amino acids: CASSGGGTYYEQYV. The CDR3 bases are TGTGCCAGCAGTGGGGGGGGAACCTACTACGAGCAGTACGTC.

Only one count was recorded for this clonotype. The V call is TRBV7-3, the J call TRBJ2-3; D is uncertain. The CDR3 contains 14 residues. V lost 2 bases to trimming and J lost 4 bases, with 10 bases between them. In germline, CDR1 is SGHTA, CDR2 FQGTGA. CDR3 nucleotide sequence: TGTGCCAGCAGCTTAGCAGTAACGGCAGATACGCAGTATTTT. It is translated as CASSLAVTADTQYF.

The J gene is TRBJ2-2, the V gene TRBV20-1; D is undetermined. This CDR3 is 14 amino acids long. CDR1 is DFQATT, CDR2 SNEGSKA, per germline (reference sequence). V was shortened by 5 bases and J by 1 base, with 11 bases between the two germline ends. CDR3 loop: CSARHLLNTGELFF. CDR3 DNA: TGCAGTGCTCGACACTTACTGAACACCGGGGAGCTGTTTTTT.

V is TRBV10-3 and J is TRBJ2-7; 9 bases line up with TRBD1. Losses at the gene ends were 11 bases for V and 0 bases for J; bases not matched to a gene: 14. CDR1 and CDR2 (germline): ENHRY, SYGVKD. The CDR3 loop spans 16 amino acids. CDR3 residues: CAVATGDRESSYEQYV. The CDR3 bases are TGTGCCGTCGCGACCGGGGACAGGGAGAGCTCCTACGAGCAGTACGTC.

This clonotype was recorded at least ten times. The chain uses TRBV9 and TRBJ2-1; 8 nucleotides align to TRBD2. The CDR3 covers 19 residues. V lost 0 bases, J lost 0 bases, and 11 bases stayed unmatched. From germline, CDR1 is SGDLS and CDR2 YYNGEE. CDR3 loop: CASSVGFAGGTSSYNEQFF. DNA for the CDR3: TGTGCCAGCAGCGTAGGGTTTGCGGGGGGCACGAGCTCCTACAATGAGCAGTTCTTC.

This clonotype has only a few counts. The chain has TRBV25-1 and TRBJ2-1; D possibly uses TRBD1 or TRBD2 (5 bases each). V was shortened by 4 bases and J by 0 bases, with 10 bases between the two germline ends. The CDR3 has 15 amino acids. Germline loops: CDR1 MGHDK, CDR2 SYGVNS. The CDR3 region is CASSGRGHSYNEQFF. The CDR3 DNA sequence: TGTGCCAGCAGTGGCCGGGGCCACTCCTACAATGAGCAGTTCTTC. Variable domain in full (rest from reference TRBV25-1 and TRBJ2-1): EADIYQTPRYLVIGTGKKITLECSQTMGHDKMYWYQQDPGMELHLIHYSYGVNSTEKGDLSSESTVSRIRTEHFPLTLESARPSHTSQYLCASSGRGHSYNEQFFGPGTRLTVL.

This clonotype was counted ten times or more. V is TRBV27 and J is TRBJ1-1, with D uncertain. The CDR3 spans 14 residues. Deletions cut 3 bases from V and 2 bases from J, with 10 bases between. Germline V CDR1 and CDR2: MNHEY, SMNVEV (reference sequence). DNA of the CDR3: TGTGCCAGCAGTTTTTTGCCACTTAACACTGAAGCTTTCTTT. Its protein is CASSFLPLNTEAFF.

This clonotype was detected many times. This rearrangement joins TRBV20-1 to TRBJ2-1; D remains unclear. Trimming cost V 0 bases and J 6 bases, with 9 bases left between them. Germline loops: CDR1 DFQATT, CDR2 SNEGSKA (reference sequence). The CDR3 sequence is 13 residues long. CDR3 in DNA: TGCAGTGCTAGAGATCCTGATACCAATGAGCAGTTCTTC. Protein product: CSARDPDTNEQFF.

Remarks on this clonotype: An end of the junction differs from the germline gene, which may be a read error. The chain uses TRBV12-3 or TRBV12-4 and TRBJ1-1; D remains unclear. The CDR3 is 14 amino acids. DNA for the CDR3: TGTACCAGCAGTTTAGCGTCGCTGGACTTTGAAGCTTTCTTT. It codes for CTSSLASLDFEAFF.

The chain joins TRBV12-3 or TRBV12-4 to TRBJ2-1; 10 bases map to TRBD2. V shed 5 bases and J 4 bases; nucleotides not matched to a gene: 5. This CDR3 contains 15 residues. This CDR3 is CASSVSGGKYNEQFF. The DNA of the CDR3 is TGTGCCAGCAGTGTTAGCGGGGGGAAGTACAATGAGCAGTTCTTC.

This clonotype was counted at least ten times. This chain connects TRBV10-2 to TRBJ2-3; 8 nucleotides align to TRBD2. The CDR3 spans 18 residues. Germline assignment: CDR1 WSHSY and CDR2 SAAADI. V shed 0 bases, J shed 0 bases, and the junction held 8 bases outside the gene matches. As DNA, the CDR3 is TGCGCCAGCAGTGAGTCGGGACTAGTAGTTTCTAGCACAGATACGCAGTATTTT. Amino acid sequence: CASSESGLVVSSTDTQYF.

The chain carries TRBV12-3 or TRBV12-4 and TRBJ2-4; 7 bases agree with TRBD1. J gave up 8 bases and V 8 bases, and 6 bases lay outside the gene matches. The CDR3 covers 12 residues. The CDR3 nucleotides read TGTGCCAGCGGGCCCACAGGGGACATTCAGTACTTC. It translates to CASGPTGDIQYF.

There are many counts of this clonotype. This chain links TRBV5-8 with TRBJ2-3; D is perhaps TRBD2 (6 bases). In germline, CDR1 is SGHTS, CDR2 YDEGEE. The V and J ends lost 7 bases and 1 base respectively, with 19 bases between them. This CDR3 region has 16 residues. CDR3 sequence: CASLLGRGSGTDTQYF. In DNA, the CDR3 is TGTGCCAGCCTCCTGGGGCGGGGATCGGGCACAGATACGCAGTATTTT.

This clonotype appeared a few times. V is TRBV5-1 and J is TRBJ2-7; 8 nucleotides line up with TRBD1. CDR3 length equals 13 residues. CDR1 is SGHRS and CDR2 is YFSETQ in the germline V gene. J was trimmed by 5 bases and V by 4 bases; bases with no gene match: 5. CDR3 region: CASSRTGRDEQYF. The CDR3, as DNA: TGCGCCAGCAGCAGGACAGGGCGAGACGAGCAGTACTTC.

This clonotype was picked up many times. The chain combines TRBV6-1 with TRBJ1-4; D gene unclear. The CDR3 contains 15 residues. V dropped 4 bases and J dropped 0 bases, with 9 bases sitting between them. Germline V gives CDR1 MNHNS, CDR2 SASEGT. CDR3 protein: CASSARGATNEKLFF. The CDR3 DNA sequence: TGTGCCAGCAGTGCGCGGGGAGCAACTAATGAAAAACTGTTTTTT.

This clonotype was detected many times. This chain joins TRBV28 and TRBJ1-5, with 8 bases aligning to TRBD1. CDR1 MDHEN and CDR2 SYDVKM come from the germline V gene. The CDR3 totals 14 residues. V lost 8 bases to trimming and J lost 4 bases; unmatched junction nucleotides: 7. CDR3 DNA sequence: TGTGCCAGCGTCCGGGACAGGAGTAATCAGCCCCAGCATTTT. As protein: CASVRDRSNQPQHF.

This clonotype has just a few counts. This chain uses TRBV7-9 with TRBJ2-1, with D tentatively TRBD1 (6 bases). This CDR3 comprises 15 residues. CDR1 is SEHNR and CDR2 is FQNEAQ in the germline V gene (reference sequence). With 1 base removed from V and 3 bases from J, the gap between germline ends came to 10 bases. The CDR3 here is CASSLEGVVYNEQFF. In DNA form, the CDR3 reads TGTGCCAGCAGCTTAGAGGGGGTGGTCTACAATGAGCAGTTCTTC.

The CDR3: CASSLEGTGSYEQFF. Here the CDR3 DNA reads TGCGCCAGCAGCTTGGAAGGGACAGGGTCATATGAGCAGTTCTTC. The chain joins TRBV5-1 to TRBJ2-1; 9 bases agree with TRBD1. The CDR3 has 15 amino acids. The germline gives CDR1 SGHRS, CDR2 YFSETQ. V shed 0 bases and J 8 bases; nucleotides not matched to a gene: 6. The variable domain in full, completed from reference TRBV5-1 and TRBJ2-1, reads KAGVTQTPRYLIKTRGQQVTLSCSPISGHRSVSWYQQTPGQGLQFLFEYFSETQRNKGNFPGRFSGRQFSNSRSEMNVSTLELGDSALYLCASSLEGTGSYEQFFGPGTRLTVL.

The chain uses TRBV5-4 and TRBJ2-7; D possibly corresponds to TRBD2 (6 bases). CDR3 length equals 16 residues. Trimming took 4 bases from V and 4 from J, leaving 21 bases between them. The germline CDR1 and CDR2 sequences are SGHNT and YYREEE (reference sequence). The CDR3 sequence is CASSPTVTSPSYEQYV. As DNA, the CDR3 is TGTGCCAGCAGCCCGACCGTGACTAGTCCCTCGTACGAGCAGTACGTC.

The chain couples TRBV20-1 to TRBJ2-7, with TRBD1 matching 7 bases. The CDR3 is made up of 15 amino acids. After removal of 4 bases from V and 0 bases from J, the junction contained 9 bases not matched to a gene. The germline CDR1 and CDR2 sequences are DFQATT and SNEGSKA (reference sequence). The CDR3 DNA is TGCAGTGCTAACGAACAGGGGATCTTCTCCTACGAGCAGTACGTC. Encoded protein: CSANEQGIFSYEQYV.

The CDR3 loop reads CASSVELGLYNEQFF. The CDR3, as DNA: TGTGCCAGCAGCGTAGAGCTGGGGCTCTACAATGAGCAGTTCTTC. The V gene is TRBV9, the J gene TRBJ2-1; TRBD1 might be the D (5 bases). Germline assignment: CDR1 SGDLS and CDR2 YYNGEE. The V end was cut by 0 bases, the J end by 3 bases, with 10 bases between. This CDR3 comprises 15 residues.

With respect to this clonotype: One junction end disagrees with the germline gene, perhaps due to a read error. In DNA form, the CDR3 reads TGTGCCTGCAGTCTGGCAACGAGTGAAGCTTTCTTT. Translated: CACSLATSEAFF. The chain links TRBV28 to TRBJ1-1; D unresolved. The CDR3 totals 12 residues. Germline CDR1 reads MDHEN; CDR2 reads SYDVKM.

Turning to this clonotype: Being one base from a much bigger clone, this may be a read error. CDR3 sequence (DNA): TGTGCCTGCAGTTTGGGTTCGAGGGGACCTAGGGGGAACACTGAAGCTTTCTTT. Amino acids: CACSLGSRGPRGNTEAFF. This chain joins TRBV2 and TRBJ1-1; weak D call: TRBD1 (5 bases). The CDR3 totals 18 residues. CDR1 and CDR2 (germline): SNHLY, FYNNEI.

V and J are TRBV7-9 and TRBJ2-1, with TRBD1 as a possible D gene (6 bases). Between the trimmed V and J ends, which lost 8 bases and 4 bases, there was a span of 12 bases. The CDR3 loop spans 13 amino acids. The germline gives CDR1 SEHNR, CDR2 FQNEAQ (reference sequence). The CDR3 sequence: CASGRDKYNEQFF. CDR3 coding DNA: TGTGCCAGCGGCCGGGACAAGTACAATGAGCAGTTCTTC.